The present TCR beta chain was sequenced within a study of blood T cell repertoires in COVID-19. Whole-study context: T cells, B-cell-depleted T cells, or PBMCs provided the cDNA or gDNA that served as material.

The CDR3 totals 14 residues. Trimming cost V 0 bases and J 8 bases, with 14 bases left between them. Germline CDR1 and CDR2: SGHRS and YFSETQ. This clone was detected only once. Data came from immunoSEQ multiplex PCR; TCRdb stores just in-frame clones and leaves some out. The sample consists of almost 400,000 clones, about 90% of them appearing once. Enrollees, roughly 18 to 89 years old, lived in approximately 24 US areas. The clonotype was recovered from a woman aged 25 to 39 who had recovered from COVID-19. Sequenced sample: PBMCs or T cells enriched from blood (not recorded which). The chain carries TRBV5-1 and TRBJ1-2, with a possible D match to TRBD1 (6 bases). DNA for the CDR3: TGCGCCAGCAGCTTGGACAGGGAGGGCCGCGGCTACACCTTC. This encodes CASSLDREGRGYTF.